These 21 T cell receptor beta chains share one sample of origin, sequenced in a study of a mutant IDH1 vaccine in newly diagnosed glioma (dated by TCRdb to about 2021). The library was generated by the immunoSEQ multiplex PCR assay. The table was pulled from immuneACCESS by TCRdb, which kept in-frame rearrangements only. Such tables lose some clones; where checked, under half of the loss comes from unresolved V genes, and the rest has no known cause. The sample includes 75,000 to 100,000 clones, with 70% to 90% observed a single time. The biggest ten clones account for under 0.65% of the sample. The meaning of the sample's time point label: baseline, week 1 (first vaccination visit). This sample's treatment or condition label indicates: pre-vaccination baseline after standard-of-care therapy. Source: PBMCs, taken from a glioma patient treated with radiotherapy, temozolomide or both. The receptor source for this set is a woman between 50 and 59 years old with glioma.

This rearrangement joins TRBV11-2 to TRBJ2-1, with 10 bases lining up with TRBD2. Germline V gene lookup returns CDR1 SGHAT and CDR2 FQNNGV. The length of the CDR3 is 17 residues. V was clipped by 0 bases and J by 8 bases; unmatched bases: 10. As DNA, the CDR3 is TGTGCCAGCAGCTTAGATAGGGGGTCTAGCGGGAGACATGAGCAGTTCTTC. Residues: CASSLDRGSSGRHEQFF.

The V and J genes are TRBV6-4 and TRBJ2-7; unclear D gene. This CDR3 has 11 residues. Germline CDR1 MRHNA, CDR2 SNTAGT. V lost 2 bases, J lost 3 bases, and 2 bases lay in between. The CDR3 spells CASSDGYEQYF. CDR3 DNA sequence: TGTGCCAGCAGTGACGGCTACGAGCAGTACTTC.

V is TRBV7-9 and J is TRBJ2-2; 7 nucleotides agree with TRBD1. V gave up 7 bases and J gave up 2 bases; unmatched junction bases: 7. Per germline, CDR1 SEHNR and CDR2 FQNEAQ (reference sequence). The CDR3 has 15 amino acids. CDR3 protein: CASNPTGRNTGELFF. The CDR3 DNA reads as TGTGCCAGCAACCCGACAGGGAGAAACACCGGGGAGCTGTTTTTT.

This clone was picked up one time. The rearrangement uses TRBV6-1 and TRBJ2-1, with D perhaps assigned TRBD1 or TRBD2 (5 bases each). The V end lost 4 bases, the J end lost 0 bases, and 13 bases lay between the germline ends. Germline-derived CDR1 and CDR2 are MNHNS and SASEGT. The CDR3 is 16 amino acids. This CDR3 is CASSAGRMPSYNEQFF. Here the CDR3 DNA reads TGTGCCAGCAGTGCGGGGCGGATGCCCTCCTACAATGAGCAGTTCTTC.

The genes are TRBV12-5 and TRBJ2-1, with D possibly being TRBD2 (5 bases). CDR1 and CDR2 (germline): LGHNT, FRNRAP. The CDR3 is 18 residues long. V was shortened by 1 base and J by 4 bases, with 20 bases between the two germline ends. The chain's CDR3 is CASGLGPSPGNLYNEQFF. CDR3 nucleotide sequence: TGTGCTAGTGGTTTGGGCCCCTCACCGGGGAATCTATACAATGAGCAGTTCTTC.

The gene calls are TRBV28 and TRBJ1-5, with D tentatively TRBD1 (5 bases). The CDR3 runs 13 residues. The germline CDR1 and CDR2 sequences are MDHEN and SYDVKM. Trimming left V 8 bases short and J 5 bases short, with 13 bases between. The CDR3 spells CASGWQGDQPQHF. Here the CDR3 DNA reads TGTGCCAGCGGGTGGCAGGGTGATCAGCCCCAGCATTTT. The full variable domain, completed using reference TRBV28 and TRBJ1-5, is DVKVTQSSRYLVKRTGEKVFLECVQDMDHENMFWYRQDPGLGLRLIYFSYDVKMKEKGDIPEGYSVSREKKERFSLILESASTNQTSMYLCASGWQGDQPQHFGDGTRLSIL.

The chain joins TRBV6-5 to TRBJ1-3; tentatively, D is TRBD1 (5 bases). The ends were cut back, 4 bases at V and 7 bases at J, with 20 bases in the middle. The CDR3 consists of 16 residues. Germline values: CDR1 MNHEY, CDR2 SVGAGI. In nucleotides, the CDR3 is TGTGCCAGCAGTTGGGCACAGGCTCCCTCTTGGAACACCATATATTTT. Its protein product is CASSWAQAPSWNTIYF.

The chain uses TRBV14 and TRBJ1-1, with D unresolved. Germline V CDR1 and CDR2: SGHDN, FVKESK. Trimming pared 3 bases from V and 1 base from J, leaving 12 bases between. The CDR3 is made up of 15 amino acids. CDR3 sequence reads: CASSHPSPGNTEAFF. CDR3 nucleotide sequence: TGTGCCAGCAGCCACCCAAGCCCGGGGAACACTGAAGCTTTCTTT.

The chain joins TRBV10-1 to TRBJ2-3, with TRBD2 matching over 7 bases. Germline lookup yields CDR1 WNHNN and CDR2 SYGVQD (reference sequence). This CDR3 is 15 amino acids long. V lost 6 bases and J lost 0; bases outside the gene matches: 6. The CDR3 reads CASSKSGTSTDTQYF. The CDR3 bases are TGCGCCAGCAGCAAAAGCGGGACTAGCACAGATACGCAGTATTTT.

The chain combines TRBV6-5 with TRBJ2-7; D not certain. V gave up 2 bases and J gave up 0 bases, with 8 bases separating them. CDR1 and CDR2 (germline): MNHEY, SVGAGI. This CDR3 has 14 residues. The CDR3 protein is CASSYGQNSYEQYF. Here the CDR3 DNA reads TGTGCCAGCAGTTACGGGCAGAACTCCTACGAGCAGTACTTC.

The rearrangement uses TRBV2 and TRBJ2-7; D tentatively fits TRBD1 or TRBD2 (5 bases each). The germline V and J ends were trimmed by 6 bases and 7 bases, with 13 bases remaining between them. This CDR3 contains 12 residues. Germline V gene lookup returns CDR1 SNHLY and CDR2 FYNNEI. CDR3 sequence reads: CASSGARGEQYF. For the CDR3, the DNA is TGTGCCAGCAGCGGGGCGAGGGGTGAGCAGTACTTC.

Here the CDR3 DNA reads TGTGCCAGCAGCCCCAGGCGGGAGAGGGCCAACGTCCTGACTTTC. As protein: CASSPRRERANVLTF. This chain connects TRBV27 to TRBJ2-6, with 7 positions matching TRBD2. CDR1 MNHEY and CDR2 SMNVEV come from the germline V gene (reference sequence). The CDR3 loop spans 15 amino acids. V trimming: 6 bases; J trimming: 5 bases; junction bases outside the gene matches: 7. Looking up the rest from reference TRBV27 and TRBJ2-6 gives the full variable domain: EAQVTQNPRYLITVTGKKLTVTCSQNMNHEYMSWYRQDPGLGLRQIYYSMNVEVTDKGDVPEGYKVSRKEKRNFPLILESPSPNQTSLYFCASSPRRERANVLTFGAGSRLTVL.

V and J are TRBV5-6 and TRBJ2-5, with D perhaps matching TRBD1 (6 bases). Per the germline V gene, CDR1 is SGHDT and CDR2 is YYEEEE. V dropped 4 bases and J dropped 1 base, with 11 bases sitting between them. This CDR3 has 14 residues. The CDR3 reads CASSLLDSQETQYF. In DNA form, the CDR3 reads TGTGCCAGCAGCCTTTTGGACAGCCAAGAGACCCAGTACTTC.

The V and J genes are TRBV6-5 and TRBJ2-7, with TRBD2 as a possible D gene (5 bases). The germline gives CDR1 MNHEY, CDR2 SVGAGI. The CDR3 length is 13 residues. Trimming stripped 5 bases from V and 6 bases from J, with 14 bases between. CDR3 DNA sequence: TGTGCCAGCAGTCCCCGAGGGCGGTCCGAGCAGTACTTC. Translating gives CASSPRGRSEQYF.

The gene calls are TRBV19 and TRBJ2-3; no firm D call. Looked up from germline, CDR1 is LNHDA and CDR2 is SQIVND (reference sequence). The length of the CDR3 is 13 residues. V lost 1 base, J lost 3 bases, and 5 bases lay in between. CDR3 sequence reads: CASSIGGTDTQYF. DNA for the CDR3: TGTGCCAGTAGTATAGGGGGTACAGATACGCAGTATTTT.

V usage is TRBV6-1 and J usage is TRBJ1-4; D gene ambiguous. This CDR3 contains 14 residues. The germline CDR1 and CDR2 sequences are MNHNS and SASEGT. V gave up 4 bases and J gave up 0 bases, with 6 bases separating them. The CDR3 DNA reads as TGTGCCAGCAGTGCTGGCGCAACTAATGAAAAACTGTTTTTT. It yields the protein CASSAGATNEKLFF.

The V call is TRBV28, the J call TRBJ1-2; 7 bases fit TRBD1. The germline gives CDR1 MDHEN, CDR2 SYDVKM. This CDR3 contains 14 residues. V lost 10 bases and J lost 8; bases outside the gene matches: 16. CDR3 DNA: TGTGCCATCTTTGAATCACAGGGGTCACGGGGCTACACCTTC. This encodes CAIFESQGSRGYTF.

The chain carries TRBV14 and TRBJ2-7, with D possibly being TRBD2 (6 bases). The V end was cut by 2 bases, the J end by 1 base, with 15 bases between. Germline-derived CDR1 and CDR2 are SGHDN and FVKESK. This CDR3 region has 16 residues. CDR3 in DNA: TGTGCCAGCAGCCAAACCCGGGACTTCCAGTCCTACGAGCAGTACTTC. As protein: CASSQTRDFQSYEQYF.

CDR3 residues: CASSLGSWASGYFTDTQYF. In DNA form, the CDR3 reads TGTGCCAGCAGCTTAGGGAGTTGGGCTAGCGGGTATTTCACAGATACGCAGTATTTT. The rearrangement links TRBV7-9 to TRBJ2-3, with 8 bases matching TRBD2. The CDR3 has 19 amino acids. J lost 2 bases, V lost 1 base, and 14 bases had no gene match. CDR1 SEHNR and CDR2 FQNEAQ come from the germline V gene (reference sequence). The variable domain in full, completed from reference TRBV7-9 and TRBJ2-3, reads DTGVSQNPRHKITKRGQNVTFRCDPISEHNRLYWYRQTLGQGPEFLTYFQNEAQLEKSRLLSDRFSAERPKGSFSTLEIQRTEQGDSAMYLCASSLGSWASGYFTDTQYFGPGTRLTVL.

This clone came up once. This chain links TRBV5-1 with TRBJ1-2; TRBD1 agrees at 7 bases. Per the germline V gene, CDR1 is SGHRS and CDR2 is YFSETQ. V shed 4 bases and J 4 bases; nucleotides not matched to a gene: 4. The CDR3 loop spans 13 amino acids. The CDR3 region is CASSPGQSYGYTF. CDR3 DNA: TGCGCCAGCAGCCCGGGACAGAGCTATGGCTACACCTTC.

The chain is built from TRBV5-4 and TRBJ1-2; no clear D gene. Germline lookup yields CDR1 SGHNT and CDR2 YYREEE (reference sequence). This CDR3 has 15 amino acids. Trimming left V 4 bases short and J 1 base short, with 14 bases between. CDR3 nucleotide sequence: TGTGCCAGCAGCCCCGTGCAAACGTATAACTATGGCTACACCTTC. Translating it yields CASSPVQTYNYGYTF.